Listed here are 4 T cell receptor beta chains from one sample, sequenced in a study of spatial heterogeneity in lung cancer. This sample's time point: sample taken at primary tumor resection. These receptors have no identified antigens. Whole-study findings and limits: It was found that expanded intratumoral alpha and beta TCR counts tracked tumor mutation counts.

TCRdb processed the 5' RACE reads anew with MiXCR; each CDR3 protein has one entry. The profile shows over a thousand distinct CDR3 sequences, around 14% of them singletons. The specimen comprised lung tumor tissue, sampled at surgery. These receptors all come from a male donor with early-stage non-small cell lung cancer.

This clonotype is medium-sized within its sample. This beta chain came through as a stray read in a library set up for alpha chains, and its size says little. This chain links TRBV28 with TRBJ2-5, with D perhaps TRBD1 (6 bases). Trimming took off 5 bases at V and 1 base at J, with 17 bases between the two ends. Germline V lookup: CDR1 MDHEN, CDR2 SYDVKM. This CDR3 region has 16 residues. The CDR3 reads CASSREPTGVQETQYF. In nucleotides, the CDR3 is TGTGCCAGCAGTCGCGAACCGACAGGCGTCCAAGAGACCCAGTACTTC.

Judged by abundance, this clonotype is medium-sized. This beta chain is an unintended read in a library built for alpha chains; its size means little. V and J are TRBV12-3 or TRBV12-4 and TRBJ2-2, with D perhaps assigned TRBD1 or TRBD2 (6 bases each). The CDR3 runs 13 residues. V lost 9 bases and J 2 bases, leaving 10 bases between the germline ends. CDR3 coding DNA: TGTGCCAGTGGGGGGCCAAACACCGGGGAGCTGTTTTTT. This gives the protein CASGGPNTGELFF.

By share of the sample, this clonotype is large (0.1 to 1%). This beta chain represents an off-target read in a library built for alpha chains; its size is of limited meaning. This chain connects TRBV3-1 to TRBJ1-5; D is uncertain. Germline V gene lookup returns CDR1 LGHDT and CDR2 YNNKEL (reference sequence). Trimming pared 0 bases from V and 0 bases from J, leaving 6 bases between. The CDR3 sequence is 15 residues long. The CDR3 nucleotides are TGTGCCAGCAGCCAAGATCCAGGTAGCAATCAGCCCCAGCATTTT. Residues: CASSQDPGSNQPQHF.

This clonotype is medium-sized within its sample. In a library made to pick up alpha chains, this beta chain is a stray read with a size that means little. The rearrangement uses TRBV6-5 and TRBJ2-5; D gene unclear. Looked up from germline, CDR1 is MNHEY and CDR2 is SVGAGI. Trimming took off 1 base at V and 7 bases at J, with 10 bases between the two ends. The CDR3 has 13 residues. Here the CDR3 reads CASSYLRGGTQYF. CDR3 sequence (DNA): TGTGCCAGCAGTTACTTGCGTGGTGGGACCCAGTACTTC.